This entry describes one T cell receptor (beta chain). Its antigen is still unknown. This sample stems from a study of cytomegalovirus exposure and HLA in healthy donors. Primers: 60 Vbeta forward and 13 Jbeta reverse. The protocol was immunoSEQ multiplex PCR, while the TCRdb copy is restricted to in-frame clones and leaves out a portion. The table records 180,000 or so clones, 75% to 90% of them present only once. Trimming pared 5 bases from V and 5 bases from J, leaving 18 bases between. The CDR3 has 14 residues. From germline, CDR1 is GTSNPN and CDR2 SVGIG (reference sequence). Healthy bone marrow donors made up the cohort. Whole-study results and caveats: The classifier was said to identify cytomegalovirus status with high specificity and sensitivity.

Sequenced sample: PBMCs. The rearrangement joins TRBV30 to TRBJ2-5, with D perhaps matching TRBD1 (6 bases). The source of this sequence is a woman aged 50 to 60 in good health and CMV-seropositive. CDR3 coding DNA: TGTGCCTGGGGATGGGACATTTCTTCCGAGACCCAGTACTTC. It encodes CAWGWDISSETQYF.